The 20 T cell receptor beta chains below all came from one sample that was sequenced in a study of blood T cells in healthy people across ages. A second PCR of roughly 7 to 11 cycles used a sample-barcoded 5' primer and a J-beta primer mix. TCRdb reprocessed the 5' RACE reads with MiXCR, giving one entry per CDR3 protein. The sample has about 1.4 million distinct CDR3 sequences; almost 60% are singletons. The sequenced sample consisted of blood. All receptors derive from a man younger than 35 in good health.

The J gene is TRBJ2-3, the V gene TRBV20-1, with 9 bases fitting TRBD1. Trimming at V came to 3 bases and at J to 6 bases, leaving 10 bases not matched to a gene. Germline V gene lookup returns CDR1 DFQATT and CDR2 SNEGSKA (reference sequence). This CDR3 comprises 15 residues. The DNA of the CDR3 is TGCAGTGCTAGGTTGGGGACAGGGAATCTGGATACGCAGTATTTT. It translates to CSARLGTGNLDTQYF.

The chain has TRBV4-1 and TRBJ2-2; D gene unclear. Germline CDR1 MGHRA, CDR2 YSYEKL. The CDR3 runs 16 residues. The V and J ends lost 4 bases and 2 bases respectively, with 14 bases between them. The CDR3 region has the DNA TGCGCCAGCAGCCTCCTTGGTCAGGATAACACCGGGGAGCTGTTTTTT. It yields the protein CASSLLGQDNTGELFF.

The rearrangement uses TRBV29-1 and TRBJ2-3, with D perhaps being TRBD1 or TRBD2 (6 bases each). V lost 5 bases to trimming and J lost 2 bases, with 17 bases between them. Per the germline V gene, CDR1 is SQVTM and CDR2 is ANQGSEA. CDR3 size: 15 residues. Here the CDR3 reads CSVLSRGPSTDTQYF. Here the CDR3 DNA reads TGCAGCGTTCTAAGTCGGGGGCCTTCCACAGATACGCAGTATTTT.

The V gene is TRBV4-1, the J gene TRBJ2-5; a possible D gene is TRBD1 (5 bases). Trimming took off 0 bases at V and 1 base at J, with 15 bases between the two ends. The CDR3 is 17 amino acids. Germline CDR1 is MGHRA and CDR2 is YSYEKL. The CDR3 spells CASSQDVRVQAQETQYF. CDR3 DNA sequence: TGCGCCAGCAGCCAAGATGTGCGTGTACAGGCCCAAGAGACCCAGTACTTC.

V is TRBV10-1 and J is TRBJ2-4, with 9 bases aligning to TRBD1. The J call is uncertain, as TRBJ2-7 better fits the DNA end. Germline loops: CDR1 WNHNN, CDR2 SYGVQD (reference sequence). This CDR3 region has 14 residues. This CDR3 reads CASSWDRDPHEQYF. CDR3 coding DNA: TGCGCCAGCAGTTGGGACAGGGACCCCCACGAGCAGTACTTC.

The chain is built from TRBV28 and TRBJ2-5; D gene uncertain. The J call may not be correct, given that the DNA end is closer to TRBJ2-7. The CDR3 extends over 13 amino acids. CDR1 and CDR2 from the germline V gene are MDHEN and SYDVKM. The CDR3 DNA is TGTGCCAGCAGTTTCCAGGTGAGAAGCGAGCAGTACTTC. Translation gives CASSFQVRSEQYF.

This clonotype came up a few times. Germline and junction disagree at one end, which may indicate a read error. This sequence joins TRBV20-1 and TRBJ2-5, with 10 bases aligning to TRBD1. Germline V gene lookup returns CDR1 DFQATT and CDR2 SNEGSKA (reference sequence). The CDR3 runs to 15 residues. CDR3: CSARVPGTGEEEQYF. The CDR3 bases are TGCAGTGCCAGAGTGCCCGGGACAGGGGAGGAGGAGCAGTACTTC.

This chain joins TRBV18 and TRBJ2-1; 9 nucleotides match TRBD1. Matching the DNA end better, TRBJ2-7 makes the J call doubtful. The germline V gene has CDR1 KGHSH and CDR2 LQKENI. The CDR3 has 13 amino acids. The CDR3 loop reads CASSRTGDNEQYF. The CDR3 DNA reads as TGTGCCAGCTCCAGGACAGGGGACAACGAGCAGTACTTC.

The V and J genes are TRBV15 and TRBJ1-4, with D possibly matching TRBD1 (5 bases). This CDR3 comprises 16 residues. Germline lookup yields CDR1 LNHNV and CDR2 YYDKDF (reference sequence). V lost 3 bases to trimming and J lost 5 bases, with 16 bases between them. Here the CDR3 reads CATSRAKQDWNEKLFF. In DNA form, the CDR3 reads TGTGCCACCAGCAGGGCTAAACAGGATTGGAATGAAAAACTGTTTTTT.

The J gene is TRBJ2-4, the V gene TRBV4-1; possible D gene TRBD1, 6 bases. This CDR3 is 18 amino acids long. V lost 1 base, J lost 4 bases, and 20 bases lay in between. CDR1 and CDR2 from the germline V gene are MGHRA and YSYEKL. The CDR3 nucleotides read TGCGCCAGCAGCCAAGGTCGACAGGCCGGAGGTTTAAAAAACATTCAGTACTTC. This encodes CASSQGRQAGGLKNIQYF.

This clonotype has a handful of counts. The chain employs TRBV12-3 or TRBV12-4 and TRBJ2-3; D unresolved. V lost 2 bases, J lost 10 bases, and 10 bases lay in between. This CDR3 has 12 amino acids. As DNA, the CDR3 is TGTGCCAGCAGTTTATTTGAGCAGGCGCAGTATTTT. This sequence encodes CASSLFEQAQYF.

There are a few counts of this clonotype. This CDR3 reads CASSAGWAAEQFF. CDR3 nucleotide sequence: TGCGCCAGCAGCGCCGGGTGGGCGGCTGAGCAGTTCTTC. The chain joins TRBV4-3 to TRBJ2-1; D not resolved. The CDR3 consists of 13 residues. Trimming removed 5 bases at V and 9 bases at J, with 14 bases between. Germline V lookup: CDR1 LGHNA, CDR2 YSLEER.

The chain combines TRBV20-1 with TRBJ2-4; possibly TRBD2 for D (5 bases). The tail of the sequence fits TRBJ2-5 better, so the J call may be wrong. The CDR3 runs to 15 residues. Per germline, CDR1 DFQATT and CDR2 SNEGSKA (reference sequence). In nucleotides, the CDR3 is TGCAGTGCAAATGAGGGCGGACCGCACGGGGAGACCCAGTACTTC. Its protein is CSANEGGPHGETQYF.

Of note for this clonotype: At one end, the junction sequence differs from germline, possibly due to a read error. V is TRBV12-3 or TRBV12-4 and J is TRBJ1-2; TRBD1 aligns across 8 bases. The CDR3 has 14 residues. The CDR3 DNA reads TGTGCCGGCAGTTCAGGGGGCCGGAACTATGGCTACACCTTC. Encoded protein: CAGSSGGRNYGYTF.

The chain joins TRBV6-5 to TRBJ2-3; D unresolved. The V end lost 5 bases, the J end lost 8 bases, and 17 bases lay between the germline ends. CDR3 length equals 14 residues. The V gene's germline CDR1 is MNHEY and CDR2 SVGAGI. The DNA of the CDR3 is TGTGCCAGCAGTAGAGATACGGGCCGCGGTACGCAGTATTTT. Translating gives CASSRDTGRGTQYF.

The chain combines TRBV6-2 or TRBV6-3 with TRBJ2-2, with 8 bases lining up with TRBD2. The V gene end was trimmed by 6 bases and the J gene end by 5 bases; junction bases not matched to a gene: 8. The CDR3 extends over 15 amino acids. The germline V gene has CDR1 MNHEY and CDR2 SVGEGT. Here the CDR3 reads CASSQSGSATGELFF. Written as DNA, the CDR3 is TGTGCCAGCAGCCAGAGCGGGAGCGCTACCGGGGAGCTGTTTTTT.

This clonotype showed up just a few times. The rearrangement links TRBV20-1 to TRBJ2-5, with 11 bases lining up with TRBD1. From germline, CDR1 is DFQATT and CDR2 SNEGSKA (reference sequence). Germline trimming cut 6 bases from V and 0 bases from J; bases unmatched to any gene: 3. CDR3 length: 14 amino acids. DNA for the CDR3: TGCAGTGCCTGGGGACAGGGGGACCAAGAGACCCAGTACTTC. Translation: CSAWGQGDQETQYF.

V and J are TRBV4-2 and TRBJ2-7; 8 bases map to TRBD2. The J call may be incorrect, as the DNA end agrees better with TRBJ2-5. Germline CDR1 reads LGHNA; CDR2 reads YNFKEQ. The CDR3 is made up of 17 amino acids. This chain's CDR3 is CASAPRAGGIRGETQYF. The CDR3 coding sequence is TGTGCCAGCGCCCCTAGGGCGGGGGGAATTAGAGGAGAGACCCAGTACTTC.

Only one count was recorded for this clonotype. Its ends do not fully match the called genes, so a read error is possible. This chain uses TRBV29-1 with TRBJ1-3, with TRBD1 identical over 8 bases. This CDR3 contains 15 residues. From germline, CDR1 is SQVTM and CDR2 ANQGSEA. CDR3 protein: CGVRTGGTSGNTIYF. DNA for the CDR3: TGCGGCGTTCGTACAGGGGGGACCTCTGGAAACACCATATATTTT.

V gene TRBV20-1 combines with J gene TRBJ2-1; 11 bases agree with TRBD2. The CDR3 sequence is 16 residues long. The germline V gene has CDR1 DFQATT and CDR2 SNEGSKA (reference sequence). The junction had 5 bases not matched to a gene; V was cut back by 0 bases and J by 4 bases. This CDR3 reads CSAREKGLADYNEQFF. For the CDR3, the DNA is TGCAGTGCTAGAGAGAAGGGACTAGCGGATTACAATGAGCAGTTCTTC.